This TCR beta chain was captured in a study of T-cell reconstitution after alpha-beta-depleted transplantation in children (dated by TCRdb to 2016 to 2017). With respect to the entire study: The study quantitatively tracked T-cell immune reconstitution after TCRalphabeta/CD19-depleted allogeneic hematopoietic cell transplantation in children using TCR repertoire profiling. Findings and caveats that apply to the study as a whole: Over subsequent months, a decline in hyperexpanded clone frequencies was noted, and after one year, T-cell counts and TCRbeta diversity were mostly ascribed to newly produced T cells. Apparently early alphabetaT-cell count recovery about two months after transplant reportedly relied on only several hundred rapidly expanded clones derived from non-depleted graft cells. The high TCRbeta diversity at day 60 in some patients was ascribed to recipient T cells and intrathymic progenitors that had survived conditioning.

CDR1 KGHSH and CDR2 LQKENI are derived from the germline V gene. The junction shows trimming of 3 bases on V and 1 base on J, plus 11 bases between the germline ends. CDR3 length: 15 amino acids, cysteine to phenylalanine. Just CDR3 DNA is preserved here, 45 bases in frame from base 1. The treatment or condition label on this specimen signifies: allogeneic hematopoietic cell transplantation with graft depleted of TCRalphabeta T cells and CD19 B cells. The transplant recipients were children given TCRalphabeta/CD19-depleted allogeneic hematopoietic cell grafts. This clonotype was seen many times. Its antigen is currently not known. The input lacks base qualities; no much larger clone sits a single base away. The library came from PCR. The sequencing machine was an Illumina HiSeq 2500. Molecular barcoding was employed in the preparation of TCR libraries, with unique molecular identifiers being used to normalize TCRbeta repertoire quantification. TCRdb reran the public reads through fastp at Q25 and MiXCR, keeping productive beta chains. Identical CDR3 proteins give one entry, which carries the most common genes and DNA. The sample table holds roughly 280,000 distinct CDR3 sequences, of which around a tenth were seen once. About 25% of the sample is held by the ten biggest clonotypes.

This sequence originates from a male patient between 2 and 9 years old who had a stem cell transplant for chronic granulomatous disease, so the T cells may come from the graft donor. The sequences come from peripheral blood, collected 180 days after TCRalphabeta/CD19-depleted stem cell transplant. The chain couples TRBV18 to TRBJ2-3; tentative D gene TRBD2, with 6 bases matching. The CDR3 protein is CASSPLSGRTDTQYF. The sequenced DNA is TGTGCCAGCTCACCTCTGAGCGGGCGCACAGATACGCAGTATTTT.